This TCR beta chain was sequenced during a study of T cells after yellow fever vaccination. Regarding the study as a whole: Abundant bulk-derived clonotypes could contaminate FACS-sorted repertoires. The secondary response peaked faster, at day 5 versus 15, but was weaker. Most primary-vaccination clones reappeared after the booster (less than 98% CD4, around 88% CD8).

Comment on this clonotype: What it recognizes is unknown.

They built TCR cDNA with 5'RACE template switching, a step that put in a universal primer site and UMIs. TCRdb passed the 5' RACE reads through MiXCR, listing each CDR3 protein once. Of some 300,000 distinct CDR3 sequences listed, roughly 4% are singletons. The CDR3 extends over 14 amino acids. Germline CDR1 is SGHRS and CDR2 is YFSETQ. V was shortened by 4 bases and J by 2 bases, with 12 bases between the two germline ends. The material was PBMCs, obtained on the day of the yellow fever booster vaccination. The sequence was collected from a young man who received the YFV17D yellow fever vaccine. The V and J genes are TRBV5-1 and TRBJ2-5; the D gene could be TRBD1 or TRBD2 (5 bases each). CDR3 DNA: TGCGCCAGCAGCCACGGGACGGGGCAAGAGACCCAGTACTTC. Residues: CASSHGTGQETQYF.